Following are 15 T cell receptor beta chains from one sample sequenced in a study of cytomegalovirus exposure and HLA in healthy donors. PCR used 60 Vbeta primers and 13 Jbeta primers. This table comes from immunoSEQ multiplex PCR, and its TCRdb copy is limited to in-frame clones, with some not included. This table has about 140,000 clones, roughly 80% appearing once. What was sequenced was PBMCs. These receptors all stem from a female donor in good health and CMV-seronegative.

The table lists this clone with a few counts. The chain joins TRBV19 to TRBJ2-7; tentatively, D is TRBD1 (8 bases). Deletions cut 5 bases from V and 3 bases from J, with 17 bases between. The CDR3 loop spans 15 amino acids. Germline CDR1 is LNHDA and CDR2 is SQIVND (reference sequence). The CDR3 DNA is TGTGCCAGTAGTCCAGGGGGCGGGGGCGACTACGAGCAGTACTTC. It specifies CASSPGGGGDYEQYF.

This chain uses TRBV9 with TRBJ2-1; TRBD2 is a possible D gene (6 bases). V was trimmed by 0 bases and J by 2 bases, leaving 12 bases between them. Germline-derived CDR1 and CDR2 are SGDLS and YYNGEE. The CDR3 loop spans 16 amino acids. The CDR3 region has the DNA TGTGCCAGCAGCGTAGAAGGTAGCGGTACCTACAATGAGCAGTTCTTC. Its translation: CASSVEGSGTYNEQFF.

The chain employs TRBV6-5 and TRBJ2-7; the D gene is possibly TRBD1 (6 bases). The CDR3 has 14 residues. Germline V CDR1 and CDR2: MNHEY, SVGAGI. The ends were cut back, 5 bases at V and 0 bases at J, with 11 bases in the middle. The CDR3 bases are TGTGCCAGCAGTAACACAGGGAGCTCCTACGAGCAGTACTTC. It yields the protein CASSNTGSSYEQYF.

The rearrangement links TRBV15 to TRBJ1-2; 10 bases are shared with TRBD1. V was pared by 2 bases and J by 8 bases, with 8 bases of the junction left unmatched. Germline CDR1 is LNHNV and CDR2 is YYDKDF (reference sequence). The CDR3 covers 15 residues. CDR3 bases: TGTGCCACCAGCAGACCCGGGACAGGGGTTGGGGGCTACACCTTC. Its protein product is CATSRPGTGVGGYTF.

The rearrangement uses TRBV5-4 and TRBJ1-2, with TRBD1 matching over 11 bases. This CDR3 is built from 14 residues. V was clipped by 2 bases and J by 8 bases; unmatched bases: 5. The germline V gene has CDR1 SGHNT and CDR2 YYREEE (reference sequence). In DNA, the CDR3 is TGTGCCAGCAGCTTCAGAGGGACAGGGGGGGGCTACACCTTC. Translating gives CASSFRGTGGGYTF. Full variable domain (outside the CDR3, taken from reference TRBV5-4 and TRBJ1-2): ETGVTQSPTHLIKTRGQQVTLRCSSQSGHNTVSWYQQALGQGPQFIFQYYREEENGRGNFPPRFSGLQFPNYSSELNVNALELDDSALYLCASSFRGTGGGYTFGSGTRLTVV.

The chain employs TRBV9 and TRBJ2-1; 8 bases map to TRBD1. Germline CDR1 reads SGDLS; CDR2 reads YYNGEE. The CDR3 totals 15 residues. Trimming took 4 bases from V and 3 from J; bases not matched to a gene: 6. CDR3 nucleotide sequence: TGTGCCAGCAGCCGGACAGGGAATCTCTACAATGAGCAGTTCTTC. Its protein product is CASSRTGNLYNEQFF.

The gene calls are TRBV27 and TRBJ2-7, with a possible D match to TRBD1 (6 bases). The CDR3 sequence is 11 residues long. Per the germline V gene, CDR1 is MNHEY and CDR2 is SMNVEV (reference sequence). The V end was cut by 6 bases, the J end by 3 bases, with 6 bases between. The CDR3 DNA reads TGTGCCAGCAGACAGGGCTACGAGCAGTACTTC. Translation gives CASRQGYEQYF.

The chain combines TRBV19 with TRBJ1-1; TRBD1 agrees at 11 bases. V shed 5 bases, J shed 3 bases, and the junction held 8 bases outside the gene matches. From germline, CDR1 is LNHDA and CDR2 SQIVND (reference sequence). This CDR3 spans 16 amino acids. CDR3 loop: CASSLFGQGAHTEAFF. In nucleotides, the CDR3 is TGTGCCAGTAGTTTATTTGGACAGGGGGCCCACACTGAAGCTTTCTTT.

This chain connects TRBV28 to TRBJ1-2; D might be TRBD1 (5 bases). CDR3 length: 15 amino acids. The V gene's germline CDR1 is MDHEN and CDR2 SYDVKM. The ends were cut back, 3 bases at V and 1 base at J, with 12 bases in the middle. CDR3 protein: CASSFPTGFNYGYTF. The CDR3 region has the DNA TGTGCCAGCAGTTTCCCTACAGGATTTAACTATGGCTACACCTTC.

This clone occurred a few times. The V and J genes are TRBV19 and TRBJ2-2; D possibly corresponds to TRBD1 (6 bases). The germline gives CDR1 LNHDA, CDR2 SQIVND (reference sequence). The CDR3 covers 13 residues. V was clipped by 5 bases and J by 4 bases, with 8 bases between them. The CDR3 DNA follows: TGTGCCAGTAGTGAGGGGGTCACCGGGGAGCTGTTTTTT. Protein: CASSEGVTGELFF.

The chain combines TRBV6-1 with TRBJ1-5; 9 bases are a match to TRBD1. The V segment lost 9 bases and the J segment 5 bases; nucleotides outside the gene matches: 5. CDR3 length: 13 amino acids. Per the germline V gene, CDR1 is MNHNS and CDR2 is SASEGT. The CDR3 bases are TGTGCCAGTGAGAGGACAGGGGATCAGCCCCAGCATTTT. It yields the protein CASERTGDQPQHF.

The chain combines TRBV7-9 with TRBJ2-2; possible D gene TRBD2, 5 bases. Germline assignment: CDR1 SEHNR and CDR2 FQNEAQ (reference sequence). The CDR3 length is 15 residues. V was shortened by 4 bases and J by 1 base, with 10 bases between the two germline ends. CDR3 sequence (DNA): TGTGCCAGCAGCTCGGACTTAGGGAACACCGGGGAGCTGTTTTTT. Protein sequence: CASSSDLGNTGELFF.

This clone appeared a few times. The chain links TRBV21-1 to TRBJ2-2; TRBD1 was called by the table and not checked on the DNA. TRBV21-1 is given as a pseudogene. The CDR3 totals 21 residues. The CDR3 sequence is CASSPPGTGGKGYRDTGELFF. CDR3 nucleotides: TGTGCCAGCAGCCCCCCGGGGACAGGGGGAAAAGGCTACCGGGACACCGGGGAGCTGTTTTTT.

The chain recombines TRBV6-5 with TRBJ2-7; 9 bases map to TRBD2. The CDR3 consists of 15 residues. CDR1 and CDR2 (germline): MNHEY, SVGAGI. With 5 bases clipped from V and 4 bases from J, the junction kept 9 bases outside the gene matches. The CDR3, as DNA: TGTGCCAGCAGTCCCGGGTCTAGCGGGGAGTACGAGCAGTACTTC. Translated: CASSPGSSGEYEQYF.

Only a few counts were recorded for this clone. The V call is TRBV6-1, the J call TRBJ1-2; D possibly corresponds to TRBD1 (6 bases). The CDR3 totals 16 residues. CDR1 is MNHNS, CDR2 SASEGT, per germline. Trimming took 1 base from V and 0 from J, leaving 12 bases between them. The CDR3 DNA follows: TGTGCCAGCAGTGAAGGCAAGTGGGGGCCTAACTATGGCTACACCTTC. This sequence encodes CASSEGKWGPNYGYTF.